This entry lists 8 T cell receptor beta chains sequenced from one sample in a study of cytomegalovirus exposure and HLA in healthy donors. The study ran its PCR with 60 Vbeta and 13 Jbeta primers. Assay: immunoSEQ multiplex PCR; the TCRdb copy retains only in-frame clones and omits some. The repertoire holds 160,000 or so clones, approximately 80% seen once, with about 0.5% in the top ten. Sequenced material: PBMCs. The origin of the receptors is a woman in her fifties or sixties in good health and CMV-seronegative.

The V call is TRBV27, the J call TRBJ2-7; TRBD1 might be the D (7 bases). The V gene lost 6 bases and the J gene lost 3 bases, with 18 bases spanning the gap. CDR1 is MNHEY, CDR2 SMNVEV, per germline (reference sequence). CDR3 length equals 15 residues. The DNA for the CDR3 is TGTGCCAGCAGCCAGGGGGACCGGAGGGACTACGAGCAGTACTTC. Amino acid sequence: CASSQGDRRDYEQYF.

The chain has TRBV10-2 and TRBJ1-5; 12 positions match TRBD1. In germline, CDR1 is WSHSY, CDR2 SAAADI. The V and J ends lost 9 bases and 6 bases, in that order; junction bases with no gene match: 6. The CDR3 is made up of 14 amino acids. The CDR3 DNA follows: TGCGCCAGTCAACGGGACAGGGGGCGTCAGCCCCAGCATTTT. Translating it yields CASQRDRGRQPQHF.

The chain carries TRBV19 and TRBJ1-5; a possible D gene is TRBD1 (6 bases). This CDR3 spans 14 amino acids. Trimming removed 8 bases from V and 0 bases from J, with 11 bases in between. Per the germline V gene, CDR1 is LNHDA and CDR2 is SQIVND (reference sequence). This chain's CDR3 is CASGRTDSNQPQHF. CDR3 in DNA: TGTGCCAGTGGCAGGACAGATAGCAATCAGCCCCAGCATTTT.

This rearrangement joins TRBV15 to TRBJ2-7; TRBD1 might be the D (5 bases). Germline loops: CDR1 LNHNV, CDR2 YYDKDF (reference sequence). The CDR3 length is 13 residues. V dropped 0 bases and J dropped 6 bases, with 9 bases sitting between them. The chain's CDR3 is CATSRDRQPEQYF. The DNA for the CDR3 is TGTGCCACCAGCAGAGATAGACAGCCCGAGCAGTACTTC.

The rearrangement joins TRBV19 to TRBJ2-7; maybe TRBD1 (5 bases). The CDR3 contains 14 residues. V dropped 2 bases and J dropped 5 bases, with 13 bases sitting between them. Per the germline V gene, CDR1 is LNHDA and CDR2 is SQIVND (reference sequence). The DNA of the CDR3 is TGTGCCAGTAGTATAAGGGGATTAGCAGACGAGCAGTACTTC. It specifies CASSIRGLADEQYF.

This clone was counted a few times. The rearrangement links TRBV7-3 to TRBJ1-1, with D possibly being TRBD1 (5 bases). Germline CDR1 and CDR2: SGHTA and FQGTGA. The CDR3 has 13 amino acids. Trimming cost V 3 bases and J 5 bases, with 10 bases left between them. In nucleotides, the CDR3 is TGTGCCAGCAGCTTCAGGGAGGGGACTGAAGCTTTCTTT. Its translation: CASSFREGTEAFF.

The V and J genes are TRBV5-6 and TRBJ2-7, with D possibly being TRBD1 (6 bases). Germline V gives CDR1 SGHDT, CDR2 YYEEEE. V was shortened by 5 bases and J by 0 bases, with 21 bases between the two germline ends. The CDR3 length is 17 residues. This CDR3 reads CASSLSDGTRSSYEQYF. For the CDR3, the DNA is TGTGCCAGCAGTTTAAGCGACGGGACACGGAGCTCCTACGAGCAGTACTTC.

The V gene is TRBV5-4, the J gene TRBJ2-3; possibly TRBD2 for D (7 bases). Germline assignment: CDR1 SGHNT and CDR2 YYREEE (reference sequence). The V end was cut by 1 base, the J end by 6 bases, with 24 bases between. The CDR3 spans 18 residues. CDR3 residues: CASSLLPQGGRGGDTQYF. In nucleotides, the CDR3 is TGTGCCAGCAGCTTGTTACCACAGGGCGGGAGAGGAGGCGATACGCAGTATTTT.